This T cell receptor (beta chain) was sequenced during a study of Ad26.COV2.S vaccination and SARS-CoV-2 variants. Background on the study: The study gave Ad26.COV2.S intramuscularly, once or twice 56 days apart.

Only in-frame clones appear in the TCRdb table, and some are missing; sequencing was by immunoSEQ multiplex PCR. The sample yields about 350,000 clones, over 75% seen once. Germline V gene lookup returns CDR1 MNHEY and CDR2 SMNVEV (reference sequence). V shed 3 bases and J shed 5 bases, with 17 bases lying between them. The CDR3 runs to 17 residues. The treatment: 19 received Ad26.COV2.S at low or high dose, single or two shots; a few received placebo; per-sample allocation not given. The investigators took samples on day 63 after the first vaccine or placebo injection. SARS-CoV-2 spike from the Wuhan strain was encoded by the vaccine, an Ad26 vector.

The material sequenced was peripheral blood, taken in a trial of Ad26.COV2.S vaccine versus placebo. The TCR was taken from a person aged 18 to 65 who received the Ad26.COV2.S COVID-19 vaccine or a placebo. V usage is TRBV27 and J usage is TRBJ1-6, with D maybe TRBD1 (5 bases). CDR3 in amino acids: CASSFIPLGRNNSPLHF. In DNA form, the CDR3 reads TGTGCCAGCAGTTTTATTCCCTTGGGACGGAATAATTCACCCCTCCACTTT.